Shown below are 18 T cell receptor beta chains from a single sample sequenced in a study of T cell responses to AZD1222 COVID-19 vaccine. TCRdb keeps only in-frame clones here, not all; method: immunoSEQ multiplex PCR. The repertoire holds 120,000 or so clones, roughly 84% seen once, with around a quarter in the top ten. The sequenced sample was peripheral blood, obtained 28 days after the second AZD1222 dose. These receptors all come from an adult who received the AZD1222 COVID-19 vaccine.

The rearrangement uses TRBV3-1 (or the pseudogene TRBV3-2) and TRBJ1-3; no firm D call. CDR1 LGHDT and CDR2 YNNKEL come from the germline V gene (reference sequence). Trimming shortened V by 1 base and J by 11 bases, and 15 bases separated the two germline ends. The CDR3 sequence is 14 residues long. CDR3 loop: CASSQVTGLGAIYF. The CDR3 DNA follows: TGTGCCAGCAGCCAAGTGACGGGCCTCGGGGCCATATATTTT.

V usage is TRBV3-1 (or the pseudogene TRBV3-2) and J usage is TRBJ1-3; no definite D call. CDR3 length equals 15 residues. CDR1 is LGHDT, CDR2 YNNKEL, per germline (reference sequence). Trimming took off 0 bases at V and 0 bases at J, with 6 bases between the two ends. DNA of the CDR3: TGTGCCAGCAGCCAAGAGACGAACTCTGGAAACACCATATATTTT. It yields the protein CASSQETNSGNTIYF.

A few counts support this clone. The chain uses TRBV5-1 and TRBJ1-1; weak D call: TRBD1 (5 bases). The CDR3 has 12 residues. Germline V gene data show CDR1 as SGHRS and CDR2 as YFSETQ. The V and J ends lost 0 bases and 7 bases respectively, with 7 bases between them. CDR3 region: CASSLETDEAFF. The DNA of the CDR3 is TGCGCCAGCAGCTTGGAGACAGATGAAGCTTTCTTT.

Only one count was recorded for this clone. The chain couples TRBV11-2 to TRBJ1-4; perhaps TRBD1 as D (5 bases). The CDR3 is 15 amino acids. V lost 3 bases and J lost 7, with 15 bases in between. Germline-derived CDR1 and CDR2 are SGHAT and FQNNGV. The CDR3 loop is CASSFPGAGGEKLFF. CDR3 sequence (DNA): TGTGCCAGCAGCTTTCCTGGGGCTGGTGGTGAAAAACTGTTTTTT.

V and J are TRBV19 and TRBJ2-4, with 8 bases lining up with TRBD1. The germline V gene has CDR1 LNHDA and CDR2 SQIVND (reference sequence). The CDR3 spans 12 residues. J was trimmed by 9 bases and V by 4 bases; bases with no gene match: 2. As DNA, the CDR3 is TGTGCCAGTAGTAGCACAGGGGGCATTCAGTACTTC. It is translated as CASSSTGGIQYF.

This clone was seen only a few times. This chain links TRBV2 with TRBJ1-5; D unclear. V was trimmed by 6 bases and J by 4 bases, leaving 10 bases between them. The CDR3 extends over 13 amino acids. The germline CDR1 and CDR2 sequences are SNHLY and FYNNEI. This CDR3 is CASREQANQPQHF. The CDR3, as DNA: TGTGCCAGCAGGGAGCAGGCAAATCAGCCCCAGCATTTT.

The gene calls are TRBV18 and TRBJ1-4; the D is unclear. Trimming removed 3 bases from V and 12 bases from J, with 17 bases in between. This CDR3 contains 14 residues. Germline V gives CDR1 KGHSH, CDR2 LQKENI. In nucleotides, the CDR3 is TGTGCCAGCTCACCGGATAGTCCGGGTATGGAACTGTTTTTT. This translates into CASSPDSPGMELFF.

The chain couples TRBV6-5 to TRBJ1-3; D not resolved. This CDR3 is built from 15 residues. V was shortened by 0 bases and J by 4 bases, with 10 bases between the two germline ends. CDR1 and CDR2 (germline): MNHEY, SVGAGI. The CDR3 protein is CASSYSNLGGNTIYF. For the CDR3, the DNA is TGTGCCAGCAGTTACTCGAATCTGGGGGGAAACACCATATATTTT.

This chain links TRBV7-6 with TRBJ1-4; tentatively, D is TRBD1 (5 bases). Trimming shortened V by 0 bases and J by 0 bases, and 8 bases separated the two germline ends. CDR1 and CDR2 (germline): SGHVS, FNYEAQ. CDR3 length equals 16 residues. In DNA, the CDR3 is TGTGCCAGCAGCTTAGCTGTGGGGGCAACTAATGAAAAACTGTTTTTT. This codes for CASSLAVGATNEKLFF.

The CDR3 reads CASSYGQGSEAFF. The DNA for the CDR3 is TGTGCCAGCAGTTACGGACAGGGCTCTGAAGCTTTCTTT. The chain links TRBV6-5 to TRBJ1-1; the match to TRBD1 covers 8 bases. The trim removed 2 bases at V and 6 bases at J, leaving 2 bases unmatched. Germline V CDR1 and CDR2: MNHEY, SVGAGI. CDR3 length: 13 amino acids.

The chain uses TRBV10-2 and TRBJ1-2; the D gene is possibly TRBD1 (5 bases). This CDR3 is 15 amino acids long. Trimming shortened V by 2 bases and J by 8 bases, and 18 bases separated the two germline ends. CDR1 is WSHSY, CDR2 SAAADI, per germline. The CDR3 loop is CASSEVLWGIGGYTF. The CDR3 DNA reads TGCGCCAGCAGTGAGGTATTGTGGGGCATAGGCGGCTACACCTTC.

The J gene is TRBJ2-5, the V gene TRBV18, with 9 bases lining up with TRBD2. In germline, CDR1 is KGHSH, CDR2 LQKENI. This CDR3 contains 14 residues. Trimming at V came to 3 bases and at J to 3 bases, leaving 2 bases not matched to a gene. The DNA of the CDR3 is TGTGCCAGCTCACCTCCTAGCGGGGAAGAGACCCAGTACTTC. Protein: CASSPPSGEETQYF.

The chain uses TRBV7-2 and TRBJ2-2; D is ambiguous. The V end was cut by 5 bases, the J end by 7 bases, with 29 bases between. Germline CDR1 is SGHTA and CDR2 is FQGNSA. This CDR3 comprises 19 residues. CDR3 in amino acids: CASSRKVYGISPTHGELFF. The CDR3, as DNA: TGTGCCAGCAGCCGTAAGGTGTATGGGATTTCACCTACTCACGGGGAGCTGTTTTTT.

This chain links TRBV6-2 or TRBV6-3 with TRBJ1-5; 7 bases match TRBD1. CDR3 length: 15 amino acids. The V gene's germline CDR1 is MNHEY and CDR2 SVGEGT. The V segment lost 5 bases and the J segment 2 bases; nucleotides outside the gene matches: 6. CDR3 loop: CASSRGGFGNQPQHF. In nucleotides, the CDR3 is TGTGCCAGCAGTAGAGGGGGCTTCGGCAATCAGCCCCAGCATTTT.

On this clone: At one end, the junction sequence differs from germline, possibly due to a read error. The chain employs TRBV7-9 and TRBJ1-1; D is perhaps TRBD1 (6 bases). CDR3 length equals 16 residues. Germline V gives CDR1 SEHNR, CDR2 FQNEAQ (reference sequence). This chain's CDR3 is CASRLGGVDMNTEAFF. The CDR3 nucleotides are TGTGCCAGCAGATTAGGGGGTGTTGACATGAACACTGAAGCTTTCTTT.

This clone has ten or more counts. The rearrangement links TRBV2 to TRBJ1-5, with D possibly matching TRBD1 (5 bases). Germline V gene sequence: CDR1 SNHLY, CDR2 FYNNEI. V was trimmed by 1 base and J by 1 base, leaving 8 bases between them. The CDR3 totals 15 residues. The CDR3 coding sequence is TGTGCCAGCAGTGAAGGGACATCCAGCAATCAGCCCCAGCATTTT. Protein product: CASSEGTSSNQPQHF.

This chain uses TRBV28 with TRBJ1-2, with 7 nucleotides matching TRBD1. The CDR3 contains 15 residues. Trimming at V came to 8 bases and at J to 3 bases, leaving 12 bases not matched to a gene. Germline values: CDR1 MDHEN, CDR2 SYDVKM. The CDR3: CASRIWTGLDYGYTF. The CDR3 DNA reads TGTGCCAGCCGTATATGGACAGGTTTAGACTATGGCTACACCTTC.

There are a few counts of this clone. CDR3 sequence (DNA): TGCGCCAGCAGTCCCCCGAGCGGGGGGCCGATCCTCACAGATACGCAGTATTTT. This encodes CASSPPSGGPILTDTQYF. The rearrangement uses TRBV10-1 and TRBJ2-3; 9 nucleotides align to TRBD2. The junction had 14 bases not matched to a gene; V was cut back by 5 bases and J by 2 bases. The germline CDR1 and CDR2 sequences are WNHNN and SYGVQD (reference sequence). This CDR3 has 18 residues.